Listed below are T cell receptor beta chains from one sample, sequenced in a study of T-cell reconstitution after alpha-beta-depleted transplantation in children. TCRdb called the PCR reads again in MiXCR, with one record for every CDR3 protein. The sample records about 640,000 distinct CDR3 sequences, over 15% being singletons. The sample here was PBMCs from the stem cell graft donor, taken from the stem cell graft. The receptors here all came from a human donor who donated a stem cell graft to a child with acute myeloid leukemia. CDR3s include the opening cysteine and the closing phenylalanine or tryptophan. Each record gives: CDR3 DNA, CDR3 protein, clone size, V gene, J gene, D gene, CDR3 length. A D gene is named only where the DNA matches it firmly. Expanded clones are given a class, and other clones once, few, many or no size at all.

TGTGCCAGCAGCCCACGGACTAGCGGGGGGATCGGGGATGAGCAGTTCTTC	CASSPRTSGGIGDEQFF	many	TRBV7-2	TRBJ2-1	TRBD2	17
TGTGCCATCCTTAGGACAGGGGGCTCCTACGAGCAGTACTTC	CAILRTGGSYEQYF	.	TRBV10-3	TRBJ2-7	TRBD1	14
TGTGCCAGCAGTTACTCCCCGACAGACCAAGAGACCCAGTACTTC	CASSYSPTDQETQYF	few	TRBV6-5	TRBJ2-5	.	15
TGTGCCACCAGCAGAGATCTTGGGCTGGGTCCGGTCGGGGAGCTGTTTTTT	CATSRDLGLGPVGELFF	.	TRBV15	TRBJ2-2	.	17
TGTGCCAGCAGTGCCCGTCCCGGGACACCATACGAGCAGTACTTC	CASSARPGTPYEQYF	many	TRBV6-1	TRBJ2-7	.	15
TGTGCCAGCAGCTTAGGGGTGGCCACCGGGTTTCTCCATGAGCAGTTCTTC	CASSLGVATGFLHEQFF	few	TRBV13	TRBJ2-1	.	17
TGCGCCAGCAGCCCTCTCAGCCTCGGGGGGGAAAATGAGCAGTTCTTC	CASSPLSLGGENEQFF	.	TRBV5-1	TRBJ2-1	TRBD2	16
TGTGCCAGCAGCTCGGCCCAAGGACTAGCGGGGGGTAATGAGCAGTTCTTC	CASSSAQGLAGGNEQFF	.	TRBV5-5	TRBJ2-1	TRBD2	17
TGCAGCGGAGGCGACTATGGCTACACCTTC	CSGGDYGYTF	many	TRBV29-1	TRBJ1-2	.	10
TGTGCCAGCAGCCCCTCTGTTCAACAGGGGACCTACGAGCAGTACTTC	CASSPSVQQGTYEQYF	many	TRBV7-2	TRBJ2-7	TRBD1	16
TGCAGCGTCAGGGGTGTCCGGAGCACTGAAGCTTTCTTT	CSVRGVRSTEAFF	few	TRBV29-1	TRBJ1-1	.	13
TGCAGTGCTAGAGATCAGGGGAGGTACACCGGGGAGCTGTTTTTT	CSARDQGRYTGELFF	many	TRBV20-1	TRBJ2-2	.	15
TGTGCCACGACCGGGACAGAGAACACCGGGGAGCTGTTTTTT	CATTGTENTGELFF	few	TRBV10-3	TRBJ2-2	TRBD1	14
TGCAGTGCTGGTAGCAGCATAAATTCACCCCTCCACTTT	CSAGSSINSPLHF	many	TRBV20-1	TRBJ1-6	.	13
TGTGCCAGCAGTCCGGACGGGAACACCATATATTTT	CASSPDGNTIYF	many	TRBV6-5	TRBJ1-3	.	12
TGTGCCAGCAGCTTTCTACTAGCGAGCAATGAGCAGTTCTTC	CASSFLLASNEQFF	.	TRBV5-6	TRBJ2-1	TRBD2	14
TGCGCCAGCAGCCAAGGCCGGGACAGCCCCTACAATGAGCAGTTCTTC	CASSQGRDSPYNEQFF	many	TRBV4-3	TRBJ2-1	TRBD1	16
TGTGCCAGCACCCTAATAACAGGGGACAATGAGCAGTTCTTC	CASTLITGDNEQFF	many	TRBV5-5	TRBJ2-1	TRBD1	14
TGCAGTGCTAGAGTTTCGGCCTCCCTGAGCTCCTATAATTCACCCCTCCACTTT	CSARVSASLSSYNSPLHF	many	TRBV20-1	TRBJ1-6	.	18
TGTGCCAGCAATGCCCGGCTTGGAGAAAAACTGTTTTTT	CASNARLGEKLFF	few	TRBV12-3/TRBV12-4	TRBJ1-4	.	13
TGTGCCAGCAGCTTAATCCCCCCGACAGGGTCCTACGAGCAGTACTTC	CASSLIPPTGSYEQYF	.	TRBV7-2	TRBJ2-7	TRBD1	16
TGCGCCAGCAGCCAAGCTGCGTCTCAGTCCTACGAGCAGTACTTC	CASSQAASQSYEQYF	.	TRBV4-1	TRBJ2-7	.	15
TGTGCCAGCAGTGACACAGGGTCAGGGGAGACCCAGTACTTC	CASSDTGSGETQYF	.	TRBV6-1	TRBJ2-5	.	14
TGTGCCAGCAGCTTAGCGAGCGGGGGGGCTGGATACAATGAGCAGTTCTTC	CASSLASGGAGYNEQFF	many	TRBV7-2	TRBJ2-1	TRBD2	17
TGTGCCAGCAGCCGTTTACCGGGACAGAGTAACACTGAAGCTTTCTTT	CASSRLPGQSNTEAFF	.	TRBV7-2	TRBJ1-1	TRBD1	16
TGTGCCATCAGTGACAGTGGAGGGGCGGTTTATAGCAATCAGCCCCAGCATTTT	CAISDSGGAVYSNQPQHF	.	TRBV10-3	TRBJ1-5	.	18
TGTGCCAGCAGTTTAGGCGTTCGAGTAGCTTACCAAGAGACCCAGTACTTC	CASSLGVRVAYQETQYF	.	TRBV28	TRBJ2-5	.	17
TGTGCCAGCAGCCCACCGGGACGAAGAAACACCATATATTTT	CASSPPGRRNTIYF	.	TRBV28	TRBJ1-3	.	14
TGTGCCAGCAGTAGACAGGGGGCGGATGGCTACACCTTC	CASSRQGADGYTF	.	TRBV6-5	TRBJ1-2	TRBD1	13
TGTGCCACCAGTGATTTACTAGCGGGGGGGAGAGAGACCCAGTACTTC	CATSDLLAGGRETQYF	few	TRBV24-1	TRBJ2-5	TRBD2	16
TGCAGCGTTGAAGGGGGCGCATACGAGCAGTACTTC	CSVEGGAYEQYF	many	TRBV29-1	TRBJ2-7	.	12
TGTGCCAGCAGCATACAACGGACTTCTCGATACGAGCAGTACTTC	CASSIQRTSRYEQYF	.	TRBV7-8	TRBJ2-7	.	15
TGTGCCAGCAGTCACATAAGGACAGTATCTTACAATGAGCAGTTCTTC	CASSHIRTVSYNEQFF	many	TRBV6-5	TRBJ2-1	.	16
TGTGCCAGCAGCTCGGACAGGGGGCAGGAAAAACTGTTTTTT	CASSSDRGQEKLFF	few	TRBV7-9	TRBJ1-4	TRBD1	14
TGTGCCAGCAGCCCCACGGGACTCACAGATACGCAGTATTTT	CASSPTGLTDTQYF	many	TRBV5-5	TRBJ2-3	.	14
TGTGCCAGCAGTTGGACAGGGAGAAGGGGTGAAGCTTTCTTT	CASSWTGRRGEAFF	many	TRBV12-3/TRBV12-4	TRBJ1-1	TRBD1	14
TGCAGTGCTATAAAGGGGAAGGGTGACAATCAGCCCCAGCATTTT	CSAIKGKGDNQPQHF	many	TRBV20-1	TRBJ1-5	.	15
TGCGCCAGCAGTGAGAATGGGGAGCTGTTTTTT	CASSENGELFF	many	TRBV10-1	TRBJ2-2	.	11
TGTGCCAGCAGCGTAGAGGAACTTTGGGGCACTGAAGCTTTCTTT	CASSVEELWGTEAFF	.	TRBV9	TRBJ1-1	.	15
TGTGCCACCAGCAGAGTACCCGAAGAAAAACTGTTTTTT	CATSRVPEEKLFF	many	TRBV15	TRBJ1-4	.	13
TGCAGCGTGGAGGGCACATCCGGCGAGCAGTACTTC	CSVEGTSGEQYF	many	TRBV29-1	TRBJ2-7	.	12
TGTGCCACCAACAGAAGGGGGCCTGGGGCCAACGTCCTGACTTTC	CATNRRGPGANVLTF	many	TRBV28	TRBJ2-6	TRBD1	15
TGTGCCAGCAGCTTAGGGCAGGGCCAGACCCAGTACTTC	CASSLGQGQTQYF	.	TRBV7-4	TRBJ2-5	.	13
TGTGCCAGCAGTTACTCGAGGGGGACAGAGACCCAGTACTTC	CASSYSRGTETQYF	.	TRBV6-5	TRBJ2-5	.	14
TGCAGCGTTGACAGGGGTTACACCGGGGAGCTGTTTTTT	CSVDRGYTGELFF	few	TRBV29-1	TRBJ2-2	.	13
TGCGCCAGCAGCTATGAACCAAACTACGAGCAGTACTTC	CASSYEPNYEQYF	.	TRBV5-1	TRBJ2-7	.	13
TGCAGCGTTGAGGATCAACAGCTCTCCTACAATGAGCAGTTCTTC	CSVEDQQLSYNEQFF	many	TRBV29-1	TRBJ2-1	.	15
TGCAGCGTTACAGGGGGGGTAAATGAGCAGTTCTTC	CSVTGGVNEQFF	many	TRBV29-1	TRBJ2-1	.	12
TGTGCCAGCAGGGACACTGACAATGAGCAGTTCTTC	CASRDTDNEQFF	.	TRBV11-2	TRBJ2-1	.	12
TGTGCCACCAGCAGAGGAATCGGTCGTGACTATGGCTACACCTTC	CATSRGIGRDYGYTF	.	TRBV15	TRBJ1-2	.	15
TGCAGTGCTAAACAGGGCTCAGCAACTAATGAAAAACTGTTTTTT	CSAKQGSATNEKLFF	.	TRBV20-1	TRBJ1-4	.	15
TGTGCCAGCAGTTTCATCTTGGATAAAAAACCTTGGGGCTACACCTTC	CASSFILDKKPWGYTF	many	TRBV12-3/TRBV12-4	TRBJ1-2	.	16
TGCGCCAGCAGCCAAGATAGGGCAACAGATACGCAGTATTTT	CASSQDRATDTQYF	few	TRBV4-3	TRBJ2-3	.	14
TGTGCCAGCAGCGTAGCGGCTAGCGGGGGGGACTACGAGCAGTACTTC	CASSVAASGGDYEQYF	.	TRBV9	TRBJ2-7	TRBD2	16
TGCAGCGTTGAAGACGCGGACGGACACTCGCGGCAAGAGACCCAGTACTTC	CSVEDADGHSRQETQYF	many	TRBV29-1	TRBJ2-5	.	17
TGCGCCAGCAGCTTGGTCGTTCAGGGCCCGAACAATGAGCAGTTCTTC	CASSLVVQGPNNEQFF	many	TRBV5-1	TRBJ2-1	.	16
TGTGCCAGCAGTTCCTACAGAGATAGCAATCAGCCCCAGCATTTT	CASSSYRDSNQPQHF	many	TRBV6-5	TRBJ1-5	.	15